The sequence of this T cell receptor (beta chain) was determined in a study of blood T cell repertoires in COVID-19. Background on the study: Sample material is recorded as cDNA or gDNA derived from T cells, B-cell-depleted T cells, or PBMCs.

Trimming removed 0 bases from V and 3 bases from J, with 6 bases in between. The CDR3 has 13 residues. Germline V gives CDR1 SGHRS, CDR2 YFSETQ. Followed longitudinally, the Seattle patients had been enrolled during active infection. In the original workflow: How many nucleated cells were present was estimated from reference gene primer amplification. The assay was immunoSEQ multiplex PCR, and TCRdb's table has in-frame clones only and misses some. Clonal size and the V and J genes are those of that table, whereas D and trimming came from the DNA. The table includes hundreds of thousands of clones, 83% detected once.

The gene calls are TRBV5-1 and TRBJ2-5, with D perhaps matching TRBD1 (6 bases). Sequenced: peripheral blood. The sequence was obtained from a woman aged 25 to 39 with COVID-19, enrolled during active disease. This chain's CDR3 is CASSLDREETQYF. For the CDR3, the DNA is TGCGCCAGCAGCTTGGACAGGGAAGAGACCCAGTACTTC.